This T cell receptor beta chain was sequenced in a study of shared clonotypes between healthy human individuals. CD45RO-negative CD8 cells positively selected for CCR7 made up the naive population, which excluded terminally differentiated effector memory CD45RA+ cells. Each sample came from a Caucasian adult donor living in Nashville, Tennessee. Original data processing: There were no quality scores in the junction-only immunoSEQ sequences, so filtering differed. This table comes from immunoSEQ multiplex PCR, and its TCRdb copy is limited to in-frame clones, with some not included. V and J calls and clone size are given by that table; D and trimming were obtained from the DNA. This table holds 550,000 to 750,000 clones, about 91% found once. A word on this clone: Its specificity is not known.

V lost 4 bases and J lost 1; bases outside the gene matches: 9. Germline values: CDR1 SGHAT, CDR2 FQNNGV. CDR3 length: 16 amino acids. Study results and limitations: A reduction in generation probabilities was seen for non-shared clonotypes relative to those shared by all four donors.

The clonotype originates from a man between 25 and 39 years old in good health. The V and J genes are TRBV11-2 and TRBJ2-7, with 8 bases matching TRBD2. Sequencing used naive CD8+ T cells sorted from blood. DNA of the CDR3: TGTGCCAGCAGCTCCCATAGTTTAGCGGGGTCCTACGAGCAGTACTTC. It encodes CASSSHSLAGSYEQYF.